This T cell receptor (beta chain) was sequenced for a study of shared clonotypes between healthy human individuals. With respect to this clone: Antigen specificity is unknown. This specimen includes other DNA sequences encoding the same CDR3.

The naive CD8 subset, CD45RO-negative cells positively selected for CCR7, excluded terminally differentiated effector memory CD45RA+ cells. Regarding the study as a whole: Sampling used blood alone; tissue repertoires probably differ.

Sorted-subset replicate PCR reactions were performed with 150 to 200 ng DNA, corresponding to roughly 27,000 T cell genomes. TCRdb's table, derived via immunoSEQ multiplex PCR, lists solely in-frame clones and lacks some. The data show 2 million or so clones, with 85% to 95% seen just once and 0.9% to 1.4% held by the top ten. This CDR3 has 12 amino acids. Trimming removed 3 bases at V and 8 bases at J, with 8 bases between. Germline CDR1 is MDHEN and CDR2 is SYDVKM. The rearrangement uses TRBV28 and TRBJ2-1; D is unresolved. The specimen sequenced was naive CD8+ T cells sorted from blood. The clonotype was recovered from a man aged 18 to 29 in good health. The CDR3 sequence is CASSFRVDEQFF. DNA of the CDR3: TGTGCCAGCAGTTTTAGGGTTGATGAGCAGTTCTTC.